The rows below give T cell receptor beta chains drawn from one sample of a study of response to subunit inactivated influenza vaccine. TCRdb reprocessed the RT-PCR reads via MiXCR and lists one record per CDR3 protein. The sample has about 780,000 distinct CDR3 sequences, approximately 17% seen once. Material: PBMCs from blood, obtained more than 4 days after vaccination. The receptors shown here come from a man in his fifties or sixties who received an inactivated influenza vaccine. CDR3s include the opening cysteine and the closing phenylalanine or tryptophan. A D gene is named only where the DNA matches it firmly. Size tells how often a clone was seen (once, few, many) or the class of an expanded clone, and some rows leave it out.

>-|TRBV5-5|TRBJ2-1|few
CASSEGPVSYNEQFF
TGTGCCAGCAGCGAGGGGCCGGTCTCCTACAATGAGCAGTTCTTC
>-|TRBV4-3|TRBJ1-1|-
CASSQEGMNTEAFF
TGCGCCAGCAGCCAAGAAGGGATGAACACTGAAGCTTTCTTT
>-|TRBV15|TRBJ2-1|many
CATSREGTEQFF
TGTGCCACCAGCAGAGAGGGGACTGAGCAGTTCTTC
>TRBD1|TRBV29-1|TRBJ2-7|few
CSATRGTEQYF
TGCAGCGCTACCAGGGGGACAGAGCAGTACTTC
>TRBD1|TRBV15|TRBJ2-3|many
CATSRDGTASDTQYF
TGTGCCACCAGCAGAGATGGGACAGCGTCAGATACGCAGTATTTT
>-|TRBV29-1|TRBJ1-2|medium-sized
CSVDGGEGHGYTF
TGCAGCGTTGATGGGGGCGAGGGGCATGGCTACACCTTC
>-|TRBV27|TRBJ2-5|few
CASSSEISSTETQYF
TGTGCCAGCAGTTCCGAAATTTCTTCAACGGAGACCCAGTACTTC
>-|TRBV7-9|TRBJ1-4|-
CASSLAGTSGEKLFF
TGTGCCAGCAGCTTAGCAGGCACTTCGGGTGAAAAACTGTTTTTT
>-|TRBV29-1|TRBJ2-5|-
CSADIVGGGQETQYF
TGCAGCGCAGATATAGTGGGAGGAGGGCAAGAGACCCAGTACTTC
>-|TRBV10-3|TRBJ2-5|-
CAISESPGEKETQYF
TGTGCCATCAGTGAGTCGCCAGGGGAAAAAGAGACCCAGTACTTC
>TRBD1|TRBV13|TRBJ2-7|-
CASSLMSRDRGREQYF
TGTGCCAGCAGCTTGATGAGCCGGGACAGGGGTCGCGAGCAGTACTTC
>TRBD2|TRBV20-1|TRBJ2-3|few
CSAKALAGGISDTQYF
TGCAGTGCTAAGGCACTAGCGGGAGGAATCTCAGATACGCAGTATTTT
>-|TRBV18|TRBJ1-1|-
CASSAQGKNTEAFF
TGTGCCAGCTCAGCTCAGGGGAAGAACACTGAAGCTTTCTTT
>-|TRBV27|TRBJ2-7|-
CASSATPLTSAYEQYF
TGTGCCAGCAGTGCTACACCTTTAACATCTGCCTACGAGCAGTACTTC
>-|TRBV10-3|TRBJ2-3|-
CAISEGVATSTDTQYF
TGTGCCATCAGTGAGGGGGTAGCCACTAGCACAGATACGCAGTATTTT
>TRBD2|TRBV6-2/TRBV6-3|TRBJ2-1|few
CASSYPLAGASYNEQFF
TGTGCCAGCAGTTACCCACTAGCGGGGGCCTCCTACAATGAGCAGTTCTTC
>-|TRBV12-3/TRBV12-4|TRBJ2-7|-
CASSLNLEIYEQYF
TGTGCCAGCAGTTTGAATTTGGAGATCTACGAGCAGTACTTC
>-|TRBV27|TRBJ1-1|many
CASSLGGPLNTEAFF
TGTGCCAGCAGCCTCGGTGGACCTTTGAACACTGAAGCTTTCTTT
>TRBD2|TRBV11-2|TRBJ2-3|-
CASSELAGGSISTDTQYF
TGTGCCAGCAGCGAACTAGCGGGGGGATCAATTAGCACAGATACGCAGTATTTT
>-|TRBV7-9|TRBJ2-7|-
CASGEGYEQYF
TGTGCCAGCGGCGAGGGGTACGAGCAGTACTTC
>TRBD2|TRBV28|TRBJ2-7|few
CASNFGTSGSYEQYF
TGTGCCAGCAATTTCGGGACTAGCGGCTCCTACGAGCAGTACTTC
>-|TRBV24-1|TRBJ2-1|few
CATSYRPWDEQFF
TGTGCCACCAGTTACCGACCCTGGGATGAGCAGTTCTTC
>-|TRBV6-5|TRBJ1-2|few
CASFGGYYGYTF
TGTGCCAGCTTCGGGGGGTACTATGGCTACACCTTC
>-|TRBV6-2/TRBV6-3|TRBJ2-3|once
CASTSLVGTDTQYF
TGTGCCAGCACATCGCTGGTGGGCACAGATACGCAGTATTTT
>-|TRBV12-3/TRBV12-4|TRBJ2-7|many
CASSSQTGYEQYF
TGTGCCAGCAGTTCCCAGACGGGCTACGAGCAGTACTTC
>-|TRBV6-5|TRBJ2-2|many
CASSYSFANTGELFF
TGTGCCAGCAGTTACTCATTCGCGAACACCGGGGAGCTGTTTTTT
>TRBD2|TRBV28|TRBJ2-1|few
CASSFGTTSGSMNEQFF
TGTGCCAGCAGTTTTGGGACCACTAGCGGGAGCATGAACGAGCAGTTCTTC